Below are 17 T cell receptor beta chains sequenced from a single sample in a study of T cells in Graves' hyperthyroidism and ophthalmopathy. RNA transcripts provided the source from which TCR beta CDR3 regions were amplified. The study used the HTBI primer set for a first-round RT-PCR of the TCR CDR3. MiXCR, applied by TCRdb to the multiplex PCR reads, yields one record per CDR3 protein. The sample shows roughly 500,000 distinct CDR3 sequences, roughly 15% of them seen only once. The sequenced material came from blood. The source is a woman in her twenties or thirties with Graves' ophthalmopathy.

The CDR3 loop is CASSLEGTGAYNEQFF. The CDR3 nucleotides are TGTGCCAGCAGTTTAGAGGGGACAGGGGCATACAATGAGCAGTTCTTC. The V gene is TRBV27, the J gene TRBJ2-1, with 10 bases lining up with TRBD1. CDR1 and CDR2 from the germline V gene are MNHEY and SMNVEV (reference sequence). J was trimmed by 4 bases and V by 2 bases; bases with no gene match: 5. The length of the CDR3 is 16 residues.

The chain recombines TRBV27 with TRBJ1-6; D call uncertain. Germline values: CDR1 MNHEY, CDR2 SMNVEV (reference sequence). The CDR3 runs to 13 residues. V lost 7 bases and J lost 12, with 16 bases in between. CDR3: CASTSFGERPLHF. The CDR3 coding sequence is TGTGCCAGCACTTCGTTCGGGGAACGACCCCTCCACTTT.

This clonotype was seen at least ten times. The chain recombines TRBV7-2 with TRBJ2-7, with D possibly matching TRBD2 (6 bases). The germline V gene has CDR1 SGHTA and CDR2 FQGNSA. The length of the CDR3 is 17 residues. The V end was cut by 3 bases, the J end by 6 bases, with 24 bases between. In nucleotides, the CDR3 is TGTGCCAGCAGCTTGTGGGGAGCCGGGGCGGGGCGCAGCGAGCAGTACTTC. Its protein product is CASSLWGAGAGRSEQYF. The whole variable domain, remainder taken from reference TRBV7-2 and TRBJ2-7, is GAGVSQSPSNKVTEKGKDVELRCDPISGHTALYWYRQSLGQGLEFLIYFQGNSAPDKSGLPSDRFSAERTGGSVSTLTIQRTQQEDSAVYLCASSLWGAGAGRSEQYFGPGTRLTVT.

The chain links TRBV5-1 to TRBJ2-3, with D possibly TRBD2 on 5 matching bases. The CDR3 has 15 amino acids. Trimming removed 0 bases at V and 0 bases at J, with 8 bases between. CDR1 is SGHRS, CDR2 YFSETQ, per germline. This chain's CDR3 is CASSLEAASTDTQYF. The CDR3 DNA reads as TGCGCCAGCAGCTTGGAAGCGGCTAGCACAGATACGCAGTATTTT. The variable domain in full, completed from reference TRBV5-1 and TRBJ2-3, reads KAGVTQTPRYLIKTRGQQVTLSCSPISGHRSVSWYQQTPGQGLQFLFEYFSETQRNKGNFPGRFSGRQFSNSRSEMNVSTLELGDSALYLCASSLEAASTDTQYFGPGTRLTVL.

The genes are TRBV29-1 and TRBJ2-5, with D possibly being TRBD1 or TRBD2 (5 bases each). CDR1 and CDR2 (germline): SQVTM, ANQGSEA. With 0 bases removed from V and 2 bases from J, the gap between germline ends came to 19 bases. The CDR3 consists of 17 residues. The CDR3 DNA reads as TGCAGCGTTGAAGACCTACCTAGTGCTGGGGGACAAGAGACCCAGTACTTC. It yields the protein CSVEDLPSAGGQETQYF.

In its sample, this clonotype was seen many times. V is TRBV30 and J is TRBJ2-7, with D possibly being TRBD2 (6 bases). The germline CDR1 and CDR2 sequences are GTSNPN and SVGIG (reference sequence). The CDR3 is 14 amino acids. The V end was cut by 6 bases, the J end by 4 bases, with 19 bases between. CDR3 DNA: TGTGCCTGCCGTCCGGCGGGGTCCAGGTACGAGCAGTACTTC. It specifies CACRPAGSRYEQYF.

The chain carries TRBV5-8 and TRBJ2-7; D tentatively fits TRBD1 or TRBD2 (5 bases each). The CDR3 spans 14 residues. The germline V gene encodes CDR1 SGHTS and CDR2 YDEGEE. The V and J ends lost 3 bases and 7 bases respectively, with 17 bases between them. CDR3 sequence: CASSWPGPPKEQYF. CDR3 DNA: TGTGCCAGCAGCTGGCCGGGACCCCCGAAAGAGCAGTACTTC.

This clonotype was picked up a small number of times. The chain couples TRBV3-1 to TRBJ2-2; D tentatively fits TRBD1 or TRBD2 (5 bases each). The CDR3 is made up of 18 amino acids. Trimming removed 4 bases from V and 5 bases from J, with 23 bases in between. Germline V lookup: CDR1 LGHDT, CDR2 YNNKEL (reference sequence). CDR3 sequence (DNA): TGTGCCAGCAGCCCAACAGGTTTGCGGGCTTCGGGGACCGGGGAGCTGTTTTTT. It codes for CASSPTGLRASGTGELFF.

The rearrangement uses TRBV5-6 and TRBJ2-5; 7 positions match TRBD2. Trimming took 0 bases from V and 4 from J; bases not matched to a gene: 6. Germline CDR1 reads SGHDT; CDR2 reads YYEEEE. The CDR3 totals 15 residues. CDR3 residues: CASSLALADRETQYF. The DNA of the CDR3 is TGTGCCAGCAGCTTGGCTCTAGCGGATAGAGAGACCCAGTACTTC.

This clonotype was recorded a few times. The rearrangement uses TRBV27 and TRBJ2-1; D is perhaps TRBD1 or TRBD2 (5 bases each). The CDR3 length is 15 residues. Germline V gene lookup returns CDR1 MNHEY and CDR2 SMNVEV (reference sequence). Trimming removed 2 bases from V and 2 bases from J, with 10 bases in between. The CDR3 DNA reads TGTGCCAGCAGTTTACGGGGCGGACCCTACAATGAGCAGTTCTTC. The encoded protein is CASSLRGGPYNEQFF.

V gene TRBV28 combines with J gene TRBJ1-2, with 7 nucleotides matching TRBD1. The CDR3 is 12 residues long. The ends lost 6 bases at V and 8 bases at J; junction bases unmatched: 6. Per germline, CDR1 MDHEN and CDR2 SYDVKM. The CDR3 nucleotides read TGTGCCAGCAGAGGGGGCGACGAGGGCTACACCTTC. Encoded protein: CASRGGDEGYTF.

V and J are TRBV28 and TRBJ2-1; the D is unclear. The ends were cut back, 1 base at V and 6 bases at J, with 10 bases in the middle. This CDR3 is 14 amino acids long. The germline V gene encodes CDR1 MDHEN and CDR2 SYDVKM. As DNA, the CDR3 is TGTGCCAGCAGTTTATACGGGTTAGTCAATGAGCAGTTCTTC. Translation: CASSLYGLVNEQFF.

The chain combines TRBV7-9 with TRBJ1-2; D is possibly TRBD1 (5 bases). V lost 2 bases and J 4 bases, leaving 17 bases between the germline ends. This CDR3 has 16 amino acids. Germline CDR1 SEHNR, CDR2 FQNEAQ (reference sequence). The CDR3 nucleotides are TGTGCCAGCAGCTTACCCGCAGGGCAGGTGGGCTATGGCTACACCTTC. Translated, it gives CASSLPAGQVGYGYTF.

This rearrangement joins TRBV4-1 to TRBJ1-5; unclear D gene. CDR1 is MGHRA and CDR2 is YSYEKL in the germline V gene. Trimming pared 4 bases from V and 2 bases from J, leaving 9 bases between. The CDR3 contains 14 residues. This CDR3 reads CASSPFGGNQPQHF. CDR3 bases: TGCGCCAGCAGCCCCTTTGGGGGCAATCAGCCCCAGCATTTT.

The V call is TRBV20-1, the J call TRBJ2-7; D remains unclear. From germline, CDR1 is DFQATT and CDR2 SNEGSKA (reference sequence). The ends were cut back, 3 bases at V and 1 base at J, with 13 bases in the middle. The CDR3 spans 14 residues. This chain's CDR3 is CSASPERPSYEQYF. The CDR3, as DNA: TGCAGTGCTAGCCCGGAACGCCCTTCCTACGAGCAGTACTTC.

The chain has TRBV11-2 and TRBJ1-2; D gene ambiguous. Deletions cut 3 bases from V and 6 bases from J, with 14 bases between. In germline, CDR1 is SGHAT, CDR2 FQNNGV. This CDR3 is built from 14 residues. CDR3 region: CASSFERGLNGYTF. The CDR3 nucleotides read TGTGCCAGCAGCTTTGAGCGGGGTCTGAATGGCTACACCTTC.

There are a few counts of this clonotype. The gene calls are TRBV12-3 or TRBV12-4 and TRBJ2-7, with D maybe TRBD2 (5 bases). The length of the CDR3 is 13 residues. V gave up 3 bases and J gave up 5 bases, with 11 bases separating them. CDR3 loop: CASSFGLRDEQYF. Here the CDR3 DNA reads TGTGCCAGCAGTTTTGGACTCCGAGACGAGCAGTACTTC.